The 10 T cell receptor beta chains below all came from one sample that was sequenced in a study of blood T cell repertoires in COVID-19. Profiling relied on immunoSEQ multiplex PCR, and the TCRdb table lists in-frame clones only, not all of them. This table holds around 300,000 clones, around 87% found once. The sequencing input was PBMCs or T cells enriched from blood (not recorded which). These receptors were taken from a young woman with acute COVID-19.

As for this clone: The same CDR3 arises from other DNA sequences in this sample as well. The gene calls are TRBV19 and TRBJ1-4; 7 positions match TRBD1. Trimming at V came to 5 bases and at J to 0 bases, leaving 3 bases not matched to a gene. The CDR3 is 15 amino acids. Germline V gene data show CDR1 as LNHDA and CDR2 as SQIVND (reference sequence). As DNA, the CDR3 is TGTGCCAGTAGTGGGACAGCTGCAACTAATGAAAAACTGTTTTTT. It encodes CASSGTAATNEKLFF.

In the case of this clone: The germline gene is not matched at one end of the junction; a read error may be the cause. This sequence joins TRBV7-2 and TRBJ2-7; 7 bases map to TRBD2. The germline V gene encodes CDR1 SGHTA and CDR2 FQGNSA. The length of the CDR3 is 14 residues. DNA for the CDR3: TGTGCCAGCAACTTAGGCGGGAGTCCAAGTGAGCAGTACTTC. Amino acid sequence: CASNLGGSPSEQYF. Variable domain in full (rest from reference TRBV7-2 and TRBJ2-7): GAGVSQSPSNKVTEKGKDVELRCDPISGHTALYWYRQSLGQGLEFLIYFQGNSAPDKSGLPSDRFSAERTGGSVSTLTIQRTQQEDSAVYLCASNLGGSPSEQYFGPGTRLTVT.

The rearrangement joins TRBV18 to TRBJ1-5; maybe TRBD1 (5 bases). Germline V lookup: CDR1 KGHSH, CDR2 LQKENI. The CDR3 spans 17 residues. The V end was cut by 0 bases, the J end by 3 bases, with 15 bases between. The CDR3 region has the DNA TGTGCCAGCTCACCACCGGGCAGTACAGGTGCCAATCAGCCCCAGCATTTT. It translates to CASSPPGSTGANQPQHF.

V gene TRBV28 combines with J gene TRBJ2-5, with 7 bases fitting TRBD1. The V gene end was trimmed by 3 bases and the J gene end by 1 base; junction bases not matched to a gene: 5. Germline V gene lookup returns CDR1 MDHEN and CDR2 SYDVKM. This CDR3 comprises 15 residues. The CDR3 reads CASSFRGDSQETQYF. The DNA of the CDR3 is TGTGCCAGCAGTTTCCGTGGGGACAGCCAAGAGACCCAGTACTTC. The full variable domain, completed using reference TRBV28 and TRBJ2-5, is DVKVTQSSRYLVKRTGEKVFLECVQDMDHENMFWYRQDPGLGLRLIYFSYDVKMKEKGDIPEGYSVSREKKERFSLILESASTNQTSMYLCASSFRGDSQETQYFGPGTRLLVL.

This rearrangement joins TRBV5-4 to TRBJ1-2; unclear D gene. V was clipped by 0 bases and J by 4 bases, with 13 bases between them. This CDR3 has 15 amino acids. Per the germline V gene, CDR1 is SGHNT and CDR2 is YYREEE (reference sequence). The CDR3 here is CASSLEPGSVYGYTF. The DNA of the CDR3 is TGTGCCAGCAGCTTGGAGCCAGGCTCCGTCTATGGCTACACCTTC.

The genes are TRBV6-5 and TRBJ1-1, with TRBD1 matching 8 bases. The trim removed 8 bases at V and 4 bases at J, leaving 6 bases unmatched. The CDR3 covers 13 residues. Per the germline V gene, CDR1 is MNHEY and CDR2 is SVGAGI. The DNA for the CDR3 is TGTGCCAGCCGACAGGGGTCGAGCACTGAAGCTTTCTTT. This translates into CASRQGSSTEAFF.

The chain couples TRBV10-3 to TRBJ2-7, with 7 positions matching TRBD2. Trimming removed 0 bases from V and 6 bases from J; junction bases left unmatched: 8. This CDR3 has 15 amino acids. CDR1 and CDR2 from the germline V gene are ENHRY and SYGVKD. CDR3 loop: CAISESGSGQREQYF. For the CDR3, the DNA is TGTGCCATCAGTGAGTCGGGTAGCGGGCAACGCGAGCAGTACTTC.

The rearrangement joins TRBV6-5 to TRBJ2-7, with D possibly matching TRBD2 (6 bases). Germline V gives CDR1 MNHEY, CDR2 SVGAGI. The CDR3 covers 13 residues. The V end was cut by 4 bases, the J end by 3 bases, with 10 bases between. The CDR3 sequence is CASSSEGSYEQYF. Written as DNA, the CDR3 is TGTGCCAGCAGTTCGGAGGGAAGCTACGAGCAGTACTTC.

CDR3 DNA sequence: TGTGCCAGCTGCCTAGCGGGAGGCACCGGGGAGCTGTTTTTT. Protein: CASCLAGGTGELFF. The rearrangement uses TRBV2 and TRBJ2-2; 11 bases align to TRBD2. CDR1 is SNHLY and CDR2 is FYNNEI in the germline V gene. CDR3 size: 14 residues. Unmatched junction bases numbered 3, after V lost 8 bases and J lost 4 bases.

This clone occurred once. This chain links TRBV4-2 with TRBJ2-3; a weak D match, TRBD1 (5 bases). The CDR3 runs 14 residues. The germline V gene encodes CDR1 LGHNA and CDR2 YNFKEQ. V lost 4 bases, J lost 0 bases, and 8 bases lay in between. The DNA for the CDR3 is TGTGCCAGCAGCCCGGCAGGGAGCACAGATACGCAGTATTTT. Residues: CASSPAGSTDTQYF.